A selection of T cell receptor beta chains follows, all from one sample in a study of T cell changes during pregnancy in multiple sclerosis. Profiled with immunoSEQ multiplex PCR; TCRdb holds only in-frame clones, not every one. The sample has tens of thousands of clones, 91% seen once; the top ten hold less than 6%. The sequences come from CD8+ T cells from peripheral blood mononuclear cells, collected before pregnancy. Receptor source: a female donor with multiple sclerosis, enrolled in a pregnancy study. CDR3s include the opening cysteine and the closing phenylalanine or tryptophan. Rows give clone size only sometimes, using once, few, many, or a class for an expanded clone.

v_gene	len	j_gene	abundance	CDR3aa
TRBV18	15	TRBJ2-2	.	CASSPPTGSTGELFF
TRBV2	11	TRBJ2-7	.	CASRGTFEQYF
TRBV18	16	TRBJ2-5	.	CASRGYAGAHQETQYF
TRBV4-1	18	TRBJ2-5	once	CASSQEPTSGVGWETQYF
TRBV9	19	TRBJ2-6	.	CASSVGDKGGFSGANVLTF
TRBV5-1	15	TRBJ2-5	.	CASSTMTNDQETQYF
TRBV6-5	14	TRBJ2-3	once	CASSYGGAPDTQYF
TRBV5-6	16	TRBJ1-5	.	CASSSGTGLSNQPQHF
TRBV5-1	15	TRBJ1-1	once	CASSRTRTGVTEAFF
TRBV2	13	TRBJ2-5	.	CASSETVEETQYF
TRBV4-2	16	TRBJ2-2	few	CASTRSPGTVTGELFF
TRBV11-2	12	TRBJ1-1	.	CASSPGTTEAFF
TRBV5-6	13	TRBJ2-1	.	CASISLGQNEQFF
TRBV5-6	12	TRBJ2-7	.	CASSFGGDEQYF
TRBV9	17	TRBJ2-1	.	CASSVSFPSGGADEQFF
TRBV4-1	14	TRBJ1-2	.	CASSQVGTSYGYTF
TRBV27	15	TRBJ2-1	.	CASSLAVSSYNEQFF
TRBV13	17	TRBJ2-1	.	CASSLAGREGSYNEQFF
TRBV2	14	TRBJ1-1	.	CASSPGTGYTEAFF
TRBV5-6	12	TRBJ2-2	once	CASSQGSGELFF
TRBV6-1	15	TRBJ1-1	.	CASSEAPGANTEAFF
TRBV2	16	TRBJ2-7	.	CASSEGGTSGSYEQYF
TRBV4-1	16	TRBJ2-7	.	CASSQDAGSASYEQYF
TRBV5-1	14	TRBJ1-5	.	CASSLLRQDQPQHF
TRBV2	17	TRBJ1-5	.	CASSEALRGGGNQPQHF
TRBV7-8	12	TRBJ1-1	.	CASDGGGSEAFF
TRBV13	15	TRBJ1-2	.	CASSLVKPSSYGYTF
TRBV18	17	TRBJ2-1	.	CASSPTGSSSSYNEQFF
TRBV19	14	TRBJ2-1	.	CASSVAGSYNEQFF